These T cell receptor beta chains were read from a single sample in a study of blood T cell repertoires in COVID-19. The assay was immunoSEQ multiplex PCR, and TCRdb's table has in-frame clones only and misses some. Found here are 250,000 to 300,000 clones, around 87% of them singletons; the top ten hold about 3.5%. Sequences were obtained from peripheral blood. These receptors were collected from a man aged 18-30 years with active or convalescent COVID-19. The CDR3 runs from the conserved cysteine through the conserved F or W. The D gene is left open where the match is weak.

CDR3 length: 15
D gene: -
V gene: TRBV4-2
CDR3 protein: CASSQHRQGNTEAFF

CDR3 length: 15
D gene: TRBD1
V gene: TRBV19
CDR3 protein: CASSIGQAARQPQHF

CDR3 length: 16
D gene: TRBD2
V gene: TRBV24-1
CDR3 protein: CATSDPGLADINEQFF

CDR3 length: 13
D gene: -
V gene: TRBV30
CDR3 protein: CAWSRGFTDTQYF

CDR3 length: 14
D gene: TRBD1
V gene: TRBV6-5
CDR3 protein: CASLGGAGNQPQHF

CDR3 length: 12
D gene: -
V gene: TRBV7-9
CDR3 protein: CASSLWQGRQFF

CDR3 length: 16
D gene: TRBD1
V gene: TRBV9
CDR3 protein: CASSVQPGTGGEKLFF

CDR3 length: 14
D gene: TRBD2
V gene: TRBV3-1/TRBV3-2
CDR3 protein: CASSLRGGAGEQYF

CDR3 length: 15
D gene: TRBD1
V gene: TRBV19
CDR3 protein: CASSTGTEINYGYTF

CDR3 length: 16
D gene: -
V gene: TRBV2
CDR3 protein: CASSDLLVQGGSPLHF

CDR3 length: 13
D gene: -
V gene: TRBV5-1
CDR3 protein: CASQRFSNTEAFF

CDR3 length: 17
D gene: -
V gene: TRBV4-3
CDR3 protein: CASSQDRGGPANYGYTF